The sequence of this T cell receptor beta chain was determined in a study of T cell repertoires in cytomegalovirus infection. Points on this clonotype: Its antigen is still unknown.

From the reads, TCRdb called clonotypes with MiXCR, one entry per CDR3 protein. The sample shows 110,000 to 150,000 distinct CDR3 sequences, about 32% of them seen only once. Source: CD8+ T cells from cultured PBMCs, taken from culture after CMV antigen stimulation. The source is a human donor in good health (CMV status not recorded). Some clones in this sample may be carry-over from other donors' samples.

Written as DNA, the CDR3 is TGTGCCAGCAGATCCTACGAGCAGTACTTC. It encodes CASRSYEQYF. The V gene is TRBV2, the J gene TRBJ2-7; D is uncertain. The length of the CDR3 is 10 residues. The germline V and J ends were trimmed by 6 bases and 1 base, with 1 base remaining between them. CDR1 and CDR2 from the germline V gene are SNHLY and FYNNEI.